Presented here are 18 T cell receptor beta chains from one specimen sequenced in a study of blood T cell repertoires in COVID-19. The assay was immunoSEQ multiplex PCR, and TCRdb's table has in-frame clones only and misses some. The repertoire has about 120,000 clones, approximately 71% of them found once; the top ten carry 7.9%. The sequencing sample was made of peripheral blood. The receptors were sampled from a human donor in a cohort sampled during active COVID-19.

The rearrangement uses TRBV18 and TRBJ1-5; TRBD1 might be the D (6 bases). CDR3 length: 13 amino acids. The germline V and J ends were trimmed by 2 bases and 9 bases, with 11 bases remaining between them. CDR1 KGHSH and CDR2 LQKENI come from the germline V gene. The CDR3 nucleotides read TGTGCCAGCTCACCAAAACAGGGTTCGCCCCAGCATTTT. Amino acids: CASSPKQGSPQHF.

This clone was detected once. The gene calls are TRBV7-9 and TRBJ2-7; 8 nucleotides match TRBD1. In germline, CDR1 is SEHNR, CDR2 FQNEAQ (reference sequence). Germline trimming cut 0 bases from V and 5 bases from J; bases unmatched to any gene: 15. The CDR3 has 18 residues. Here the CDR3 reads CASSLAVGPAGRGHEQYF. The CDR3 bases are TGTGCCAGCAGCTTAGCGGTCGGTCCCGCGGGCAGGGGGCACGAGCAGTACTTC.

DNA of the CDR3: TGTGCCAGCAGCCAAGGGCAGCGGAGCTCTGGGGCCAACGTCCTGACTTTC. It codes for CASSQGQRSSGANVLTF. The genes are TRBV3-1 (or the pseudogene TRBV3-2) and TRBJ2-6, with D possibly matching TRBD2 (5 bases). The CDR3 consists of 17 residues. Germline loops: CDR1 LGHDT, CDR2 YNNKEL (reference sequence). The germline V and J ends were trimmed by 1 base and 0 bases, with 10 bases remaining between them.

The chain carries TRBV11-2 and TRBJ1-5, with D tentatively TRBD1 (5 bases). Trimming left V 1 base short and J 7 bases short, with 14 bases between. The CDR3 is made up of 15 amino acids. Germline values: CDR1 SGHAT, CDR2 FQNNGV. CDR3 DNA: TGTGCCAGCAGCTTAGGGGGCGCGCCAGGCCAGCCCCAGCATTTT. This encodes CASSLGGAPGQPQHF.

This chain joins TRBV27 and TRBJ2-7, with D maybe TRBD1 (6 bases). V lost 0 bases and J lost 3, with 9 bases in between. This CDR3 spans 14 amino acids. The germline V gene has CDR1 MNHEY and CDR2 SMNVEV (reference sequence). Written as DNA, the CDR3 is TGTGCCAGCAGTTTATCCGGGACAAACTACGAGCAGTACTTC. It translates to CASSLSGTNYEQYF.

This chain's CDR3 is CASSRTGSSNQPQHF. CDR3 DNA sequence: TGTGCCAGCAGCAGGACAGGGTCCAGCAATCAGCCCCAGCATTTT. The chain uses TRBV6-5 and TRBJ1-5; 8 bases match TRBD1. J was trimmed by 1 base and V by 6 bases; bases with no gene match: 5. CDR3 length equals 15 residues. Germline CDR1 and CDR2: MNHEY and SVGAGI.

The rearrangement uses TRBV5-4 and TRBJ1-1, with D hard to call. The V gene's germline CDR1 is SGHNT and CDR2 YYREEE (reference sequence). Trimming removed 4 bases at V and 0 bases at J, with 13 bases between. The CDR3 totals 15 residues. CDR3 loop: CASSTLLTMNTEAFF. Here the CDR3 DNA reads TGTGCCAGCAGCACTTTACTTACCATGAACACTGAAGCTTTCTTT. The full variable domain, in which reference TRBV5-4 and TRBJ1-1 provide the parts outside the CDR3, is ETGVTQSPTHLIKTRGQQVTLRCSSQSGHNTVSWYQQALGQGPQFIFQYYREEENGRGNFPPRFSGLQFPNYSSELNVNALELDDSALYLCASSTLLTMNTEAFFGQGTRLTVV.

J is TRBJ1-5 and V is TRBV19, with D perhaps TRBD1 (6 bases). V gave up 3 bases and J gave up 4 bases, with 16 bases separating them. CDR3 length: 16 amino acids. CDR1 is LNHDA and CDR2 is SQIVND in the germline V gene (reference sequence). The CDR3 nucleotides are TGTGCCAGTAGTATCCTCCGGGAGGGGGGGAATCAGCCCCAGCATTTT. It yields the protein CASSILREGGNQPQHF.

V and J are TRBV11-3 and TRBJ2-7, with D perhaps TRBD2 (5 bases). Germline V gives CDR1 SGHNT, CDR2 YENEEA. The CDR3 extends over 14 amino acids. With 5 bases removed from V and 4 bases from J, the gap between germline ends came to 15 bases. DNA for the CDR3: TGTGCCAGCAGCGCAACTAGAGGCTATTACGAGCAGTACTTC. Translating gives CASSATRGYYEQYF.

The chain uses TRBV7-6 and TRBJ2-7; 15 positions match TRBD2. The length of the CDR3 is 15 residues. V dropped 6 bases and J dropped 3; count of bases not matched to a gene: 3. From germline, CDR1 is SGHVS and CDR2 FNYEAQ. CDR3 in DNA: TGTGCCAGCAGTCCGGGACTAGCGGGGGGCTACGAGCAGTACTTC. It encodes CASSPGLAGGYEQYF. The complete variable domain, with remaining parts taken from reference TRBV7-6 and TRBJ2-7, reads GAGVSQSPRYKVTKRGQDVALRCDPISGHVSLYWYRQALGQGPEFLTYFNYEAQQDKSGLPNDRFSAERPEGSISTLTIQRTEQRDSAMYRCASSPGLAGGYEQYFGPGTRLTVT.

The V gene is TRBV19, the J gene TRBJ1-2; perhaps TRBD1 as D (6 bases). The V gene's germline CDR1 is LNHDA and CDR2 SQIVND (reference sequence). V was cut by 5 bases and J by 5 bases, with 12 bases left in between. This CDR3 is built from 13 residues. CDR3 protein: CASSHGQLYGYTF. In DNA, the CDR3 is TGTGCCAGTAGTCACGGACAGCTTTATGGCTACACCTTC.

The chain carries TRBV20-1 and TRBJ2-7; D is perhaps TRBD1 (6 bases). Trimming pared 4 bases from V and 4 bases from J, leaving 14 bases between. The V gene's germline CDR1 is DFQATT and CDR2 SNEGSKA (reference sequence). The CDR3 consists of 13 residues. For the CDR3, the DNA is TGCAGTGCTACTGACCGGGACAAGTACGAGCAGTACTTC. It encodes CSATDRDKYEQYF.

V and J are TRBV19 and TRBJ2-7; possible D gene TRBD2, 6 bases. V was cut by 8 bases and J by 3 bases, with 17 bases left in between. This CDR3 region has 14 residues. Germline V gene data show CDR1 as LNHDA and CDR2 as SQIVND (reference sequence). The CDR3 DNA reads TGTGCCAGTCAGACGACTCCCGGGGGCTACGAGCAGTACTTC. It specifies CASQTTPGGYEQYF.

The chain is built from TRBV6-4 and TRBJ2-1; TRBD2 matches 8 bases. With 3 bases clipped from V and 8 bases from J, the junction kept 9 bases outside the gene matches. CDR3 length: 15 residues. In germline, CDR1 is MRHNA, CDR2 SNTAGT. The CDR3 region has the DNA TGTGCCAGCAGTGAAACCAGCGGGAGTACGGATGAGCAGTTCTTC. It yields the protein CASSETSGSTDEQFF.

The chain uses TRBV4-1 and TRBJ2-6; D is undetermined. This CDR3 comprises 15 residues. Looked up from germline, CDR1 is MGHRA and CDR2 is YSYEKL. Trimming removed 1 base at V and 0 bases at J, with 4 bases between. This CDR3 is CASSQVSSGANVLTF. CDR3 DNA: TGCGCCAGCAGCCAAGTTAGCTCTGGGGCCAACGTCCTGACTTTC.

The CDR3 coding sequence is TGTGCCAGCAGCGCGGGACAGGTGACAATCTACGAGCAGTACTTC. Protein: CASSAGQVTIYEQYF. This sequence joins TRBV5-5 and TRBJ2-7; TRBD1 matches 8 bases. V shed 4 bases, J shed 3 bases, and the junction held 9 bases outside the gene matches. CDR3 length: 15 residues. The germline V gene encodes CDR1 SGHKS and CDR2 YYEKEE (reference sequence).

Concerning this clone itself: This sample also contains other DNA sequences that code for the same CDR3. This chain links TRBV27 with TRBJ1-2; 8 positions match TRBD1. V was pared by 5 bases and J by 4 bases, with 3 bases of the junction left unmatched. The germline V gene has CDR1 MNHEY and CDR2 SMNVEV (reference sequence). This CDR3 spans 13 amino acids. DNA of the CDR3: TGTGCCAGCAGTCCCGGGACAGGCTATGGCTACACCTTC. It specifies CASSPGTGYGYTF.

This chain links TRBV7-3 with TRBJ2-1, with a tentative D call TRBD2 (6 bases). The V and J ends lost 2 bases and 4 bases respectively, with 9 bases between them. The CDR3 sequence is 14 residues long. Germline values: CDR1 SGHTA, CDR2 FQGTGA. The CDR3 region has the DNA TGTGCCAGCAGCTTAGGGGGGAGGTACAATGAGCAGTTCTTC. Protein sequence: CASSLGGRYNEQFF.